Shown below are 2 T cell receptor beta chains from a single sample sequenced in a study of neoadjuvant nivolumab and ipilimumab in lung cancer. Assay used: immunoSEQ multiplex PCR; TCRdb lists only in-frame clones, some missing. Here the sample spans about 26,000 clones, 82% being singletons. This specimen consisted of tumor tissue, obtained after neoadjuvant nivolumab, alone or with ipilimumab, at or shortly before surgery. The receptors were gathered from an adult with non-small cell lung cancer.

This chain links TRBV6-6 with TRBJ1-5; unclear D gene. V was pared by 7 bases and J by 2 bases, with 6 bases between. This CDR3 spans 12 amino acids. Germline V gene data show CDR1 as MNHNY and CDR2 as SVGAGI (reference sequence). CDR3 in DNA: TGTGCCAGCACCTCACGCAATCAGCCCCAGCATTTT. This codes for CASTSRNQPQHF.

V usage is TRBV25-1 and J usage is TRBJ1-2; 8 nucleotides agree with TRBD1. CDR3 size: 15 residues. The V gene's germline CDR1 is MGHDK and CDR2 SYGVNS. V dropped 5 bases and J dropped 7; count of bases not matched to a gene: 12. CDR3 protein: CASSNSRGRIGGYTF. As DNA, the CDR3 is TGTGCCAGCAGTAACTCCAGGGGGCGCATAGGTGGCTACACCTTC.